The clone carrying this T cell receptor (beta chain) was picked up many times. Antigen unknown. This specimen belongs to a study of Graves' ophthalmopathy and Graves' hyperthyroidism. Ophthalmopathy cases showed moderate-to-severe activity, scoring CAS ≥3 and NOSPECS ≥4, with duration under 3 months. Investigators amplified TCR beta CDR3 regions from RNA transcripts. HTBI-primed first-round RT-PCR preceded second-round multiplex PCR. TCRdb re-derived calls from the multiplex PCR reads in MiXCR, one entry per CDR3 protein. Among approximately 700,000 distinct CDR3 sequences listed, roughly 41% were seen once. Regarding the study as a whole: Blood was where most expanded thyroid clonotypes above 0.001 frequency also turned up.

This CDR3 is 13 amino acids long. CDR1 SNHLY and CDR2 FYNNEI come from the germline V gene. V lost 9 bases and J lost 7; bases outside the gene matches: 11. The chain carries TRBV2 and TRBJ1-2; 7 bases are shared with TRBD1. The sequenced sample was peripheral blood. This clonotype originated in an adult man with Graves' ophthalmopathy. This CDR3 is CASPIRQGSGYTF. The CDR3 DNA is TGTGCCAGTCCTATCAGACAGGGATCTGGCTACACCTTC.